These T cell receptor beta chains were read from a single sample in a study of control samples from healthy donors and cancer patients. TCRdb's copy holds only in-frame clones and misses some; the assay was immunoSEQ multiplex PCR. The sample yields about 110,000 clones, just over 90% seen once. Material: blood. These receptors were collected from a human donor in good health. The donor label of this sample is uncertain. CDR3s include the opening cysteine and the closing phenylalanine or tryptophan. A D gene is named only where the DNA matches it firmly. Some rows have no size entry. The others give once, few or many, or a class for an expanded clone.

cdr3_nt cdr3_aa j_call v_call clone_size d_call
TGCGCCAGCGGGGACAGGGAGGACGCACCCCTCCACTTT CASGDREDAPLHF TRBJ1-6 TRBV5-1 . TRBD1
TGTGCCAGCATCCATAGTGCTGGAAACACCATATATTTT CASIHSAGNTIYF TRBJ1-3 TRBV7-9 . .
TGTGCCACCAGCAGAGATAAAGGGGTCAATCAGCCCCAGCATTTT CATSRDKGVNQPQHF TRBJ1-5 TRBV15 . .
TGTGCCACCTCCGGGACACGCGCGAACACCATATATTTT CATSGTRANTIYF TRBJ1-3 TRBV6-5 . .
TGCGCCAGCAGCAACCCCCAGGGGAGCAATGAAAAACTGTTTTTT CASSNPQGSNEKLFF TRBJ1-4 TRBV5-1 . .
TGTGCCAGCAGTAGGGTAGGGAGGTCTGAAGCTTTCTTT CASSRVGRSEAFF TRBJ1-1 TRBV5-6 . .
TGTGCCAGCAGTTACTCGGGACCGGCCAGGGAAGCTTTCTTT CASSYSGPAREAFF TRBJ1-1 TRBV6-2/TRBV6-3 . .
TGTGCCAGCAGTTCCCTGCTGGGGACAGGAATCTACAATGAGCAGTTCTTC CASSSLLGTGIYNEQFF TRBJ2-1 TRBV27 . TRBD1
TGTGCCAGCACCTCTCCGGGACAGGGAAATTCACCCCTCCACTTT CASTSPGQGNSPLHF TRBJ1-6 TRBV28 . TRBD1
TGTGCCAGCAGCGTAGGACAGTACGAAAAACTGTTTTTT CASSVGQYEKLFF TRBJ1-4 TRBV9 . .
TGTGCCAGCAGTGAGGATGGCAACTCCAATGGCTACACCTTC CASSEDGNSNGYTF TRBJ1-2 TRBV2 . .
TGTGCCAGCAGCCCGACACAGGGGAATTCTGGAAACACCATATATTTT CASSPTQGNSGNTIYF TRBJ1-3 TRBV2 . TRBD1
TGTGCCAGCAGCTCCCCTAGGGCCGGCGATACGCAGTATTTT CASSSPRAGDTQYF TRBJ2-3 TRBV5-4 once .